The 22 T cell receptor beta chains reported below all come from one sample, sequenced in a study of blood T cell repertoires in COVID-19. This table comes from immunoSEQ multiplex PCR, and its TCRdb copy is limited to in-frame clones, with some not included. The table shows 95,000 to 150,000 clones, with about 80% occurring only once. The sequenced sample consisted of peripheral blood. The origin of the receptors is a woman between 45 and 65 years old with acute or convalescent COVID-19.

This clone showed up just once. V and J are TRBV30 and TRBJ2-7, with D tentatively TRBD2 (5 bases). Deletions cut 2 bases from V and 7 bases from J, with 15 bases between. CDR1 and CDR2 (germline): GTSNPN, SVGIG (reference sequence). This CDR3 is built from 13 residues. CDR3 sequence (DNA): TGTGCCTGGAGTCCCCGGGGTGGGTGGGAGCAGTACTTC. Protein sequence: CAWSPRGGWEQYF.

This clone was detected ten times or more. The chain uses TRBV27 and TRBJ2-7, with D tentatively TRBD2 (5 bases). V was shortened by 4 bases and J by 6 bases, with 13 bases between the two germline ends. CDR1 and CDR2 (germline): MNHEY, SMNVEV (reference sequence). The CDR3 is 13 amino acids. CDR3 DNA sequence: TGTGCCAGCAGTTGGGCCTCCCGGGGCGAGCAGTACTTC. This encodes CASSWASRGEQYF.

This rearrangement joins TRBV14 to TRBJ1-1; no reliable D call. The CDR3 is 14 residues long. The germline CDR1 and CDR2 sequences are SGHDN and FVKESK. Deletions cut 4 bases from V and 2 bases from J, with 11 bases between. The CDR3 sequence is CASSLAAANTEAFF. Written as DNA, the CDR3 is TGTGCCAGCAGCCTCGCAGCGGCCAACACTGAAGCTTTCTTT.

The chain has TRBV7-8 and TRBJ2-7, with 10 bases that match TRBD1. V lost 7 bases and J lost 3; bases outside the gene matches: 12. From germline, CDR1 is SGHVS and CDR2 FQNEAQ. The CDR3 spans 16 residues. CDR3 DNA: TGTGCCAGCAACCGAGCTGGGACAGGGGAGGACTACGAGCAGTACTTC. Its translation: CASNRAGTGEDYEQYF.

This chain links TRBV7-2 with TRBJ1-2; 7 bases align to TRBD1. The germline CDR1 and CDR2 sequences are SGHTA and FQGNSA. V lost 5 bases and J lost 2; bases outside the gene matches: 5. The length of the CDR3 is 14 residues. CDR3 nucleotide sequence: TGTGCCAGCAGCCTGGGACAGTCCAACTATGGCTACACCTTC. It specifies CASSLGQSNYGYTF. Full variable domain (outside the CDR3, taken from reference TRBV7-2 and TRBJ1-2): GAGVSQSPSNKVTEKGKDVELRCDPISGHTALYWYRQSLGQGLEFLIYFQGNSAPDKSGLPSDRFSAERTGGSVSTLTIQRTQQEDSAVYLCASSLGQSNYGYTFGSGTRLTVV.

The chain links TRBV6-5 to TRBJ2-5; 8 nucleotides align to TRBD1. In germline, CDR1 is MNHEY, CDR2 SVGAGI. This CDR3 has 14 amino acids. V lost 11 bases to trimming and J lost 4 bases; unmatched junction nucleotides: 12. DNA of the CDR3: TGTGCCGGATCGACAGGGGCTACGGGAGAGACCCAGTACTTC. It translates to CAGSTGATGETQYF.

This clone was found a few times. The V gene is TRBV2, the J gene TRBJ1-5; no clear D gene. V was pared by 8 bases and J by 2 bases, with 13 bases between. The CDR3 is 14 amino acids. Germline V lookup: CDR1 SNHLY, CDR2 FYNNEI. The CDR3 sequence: CASLEGAGNQPQHF. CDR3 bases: TGTGCCAGCCTCGAGGGAGCGGGCAATCAGCCCCAGCATTTT.

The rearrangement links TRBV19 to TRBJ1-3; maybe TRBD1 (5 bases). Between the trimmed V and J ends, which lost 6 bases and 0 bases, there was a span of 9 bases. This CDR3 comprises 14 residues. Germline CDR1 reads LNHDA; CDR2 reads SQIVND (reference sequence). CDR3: CASRLTASGNTIYF. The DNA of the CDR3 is TGTGCCAGTAGACTGACAGCCTCTGGAAACACCATATATTTT. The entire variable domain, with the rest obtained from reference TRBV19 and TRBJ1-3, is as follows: DGGITQSPKYLFRKEGQNVTLSCEQNLNHDAMYWYRQDPGQGLRLIYYSQIVNDFQKGDIAEGYSVSREKKESFPLTVTSAQKNPTAFYLCASRLTASGNTIYFGEGSWLTVV.

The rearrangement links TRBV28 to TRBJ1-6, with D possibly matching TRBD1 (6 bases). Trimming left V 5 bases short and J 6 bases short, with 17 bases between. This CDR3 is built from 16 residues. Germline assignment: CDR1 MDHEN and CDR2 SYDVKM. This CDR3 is CASSLTPGAGNSPLHF. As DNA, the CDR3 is TGTGCCAGCAGTCTTACTCCAGGGGCCGGTAATTCACCCCTCCACTTT.

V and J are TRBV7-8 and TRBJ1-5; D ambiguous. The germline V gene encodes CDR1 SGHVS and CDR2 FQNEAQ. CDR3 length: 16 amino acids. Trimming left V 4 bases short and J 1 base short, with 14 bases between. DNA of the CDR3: TGTGCCAGCAGCTCCCGGGAGGGCCGAAGCAATCAGCCCCAGCATTTT. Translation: CASSSREGRSNQPQHF.

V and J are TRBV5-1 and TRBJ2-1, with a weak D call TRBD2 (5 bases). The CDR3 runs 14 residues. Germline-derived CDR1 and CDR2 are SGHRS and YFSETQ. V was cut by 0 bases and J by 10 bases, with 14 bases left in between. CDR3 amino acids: CASSLASSGYEQFF. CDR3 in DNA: TGCGCCAGCAGCTTGGCGAGTTCGGGGTACGAGCAGTTCTTC.

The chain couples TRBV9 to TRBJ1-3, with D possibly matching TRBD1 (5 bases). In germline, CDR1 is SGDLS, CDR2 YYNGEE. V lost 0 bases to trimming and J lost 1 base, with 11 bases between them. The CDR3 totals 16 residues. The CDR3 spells CASSVGGVGSGNTIYF. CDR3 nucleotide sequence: TGTGCCAGCAGCGTAGGGGGCGTAGGGTCTGGAAACACCATATATTTT.

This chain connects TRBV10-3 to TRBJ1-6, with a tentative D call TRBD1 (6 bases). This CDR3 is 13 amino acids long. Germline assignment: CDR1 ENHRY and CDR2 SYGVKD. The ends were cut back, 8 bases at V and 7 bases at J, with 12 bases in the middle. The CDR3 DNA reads TGTGCCATCTTACGGGACATGAATTCACCCCTCCACTTT. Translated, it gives CAILRDMNSPLHF.

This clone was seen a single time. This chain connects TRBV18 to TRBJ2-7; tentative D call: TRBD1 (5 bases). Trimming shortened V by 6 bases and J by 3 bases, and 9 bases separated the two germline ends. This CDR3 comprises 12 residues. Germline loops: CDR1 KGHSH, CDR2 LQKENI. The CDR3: CASSPDSYEQYF. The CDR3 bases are TGTGCCAGCTCCCCAGACAGCTACGAGCAGTACTTC.

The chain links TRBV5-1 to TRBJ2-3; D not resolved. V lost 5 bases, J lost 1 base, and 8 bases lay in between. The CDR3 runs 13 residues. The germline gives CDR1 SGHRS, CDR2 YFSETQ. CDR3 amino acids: CASSPSGTDTQYF. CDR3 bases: TGCGCCAGCAGTCCCTCGGGCACAGATACGCAGTATTTT.

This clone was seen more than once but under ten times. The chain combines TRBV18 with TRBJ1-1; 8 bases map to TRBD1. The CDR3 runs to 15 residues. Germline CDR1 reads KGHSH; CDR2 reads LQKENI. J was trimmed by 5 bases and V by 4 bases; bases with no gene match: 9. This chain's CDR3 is CASSRARGQGTEAFF. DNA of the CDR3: TGTGCCAGCTCACGAGCCAGGGGGCAGGGGACTGAAGCTTTCTTT.

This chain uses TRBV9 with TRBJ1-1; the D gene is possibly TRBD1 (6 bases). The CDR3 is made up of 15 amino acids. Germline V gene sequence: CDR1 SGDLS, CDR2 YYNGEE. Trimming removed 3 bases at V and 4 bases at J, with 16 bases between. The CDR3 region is CASSERGAGGTEAFF. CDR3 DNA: TGTGCCAGCAGCGAACGGGGGGCCGGGGGCACTGAAGCTTTCTTT.

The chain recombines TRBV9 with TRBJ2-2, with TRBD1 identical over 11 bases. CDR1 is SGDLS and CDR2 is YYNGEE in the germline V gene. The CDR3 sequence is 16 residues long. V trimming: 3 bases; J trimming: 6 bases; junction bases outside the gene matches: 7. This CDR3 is CASSASGQGAAGELFF. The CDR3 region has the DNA TGTGCCAGCAGCGCCTCCGGACAGGGGGCTGCCGGGGAGCTGTTTTTT.

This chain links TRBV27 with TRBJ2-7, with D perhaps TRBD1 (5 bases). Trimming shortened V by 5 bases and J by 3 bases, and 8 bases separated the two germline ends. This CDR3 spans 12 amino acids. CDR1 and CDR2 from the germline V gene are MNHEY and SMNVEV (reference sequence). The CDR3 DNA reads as TGTGCCAGCAGTCCTCAGGGCTACGAGCAGTACTTC. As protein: CASSPQGYEQYF.

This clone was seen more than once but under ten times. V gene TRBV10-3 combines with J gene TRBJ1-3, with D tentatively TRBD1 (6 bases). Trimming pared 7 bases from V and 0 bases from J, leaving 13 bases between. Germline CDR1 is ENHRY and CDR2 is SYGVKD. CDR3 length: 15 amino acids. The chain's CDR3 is CAITSLTGSGNTIYF. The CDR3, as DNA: TGTGCCATCACCAGTTTGACAGGCTCTGGAAACACCATATATTTT.

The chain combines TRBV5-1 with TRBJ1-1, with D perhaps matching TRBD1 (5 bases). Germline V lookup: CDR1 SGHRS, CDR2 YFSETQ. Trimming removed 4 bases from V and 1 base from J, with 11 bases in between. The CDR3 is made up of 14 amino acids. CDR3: CASSPVTGNTEAFF. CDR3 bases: TGCGCCAGCAGCCCCGTTACAGGGAACACTGAAGCTTTCTTT.

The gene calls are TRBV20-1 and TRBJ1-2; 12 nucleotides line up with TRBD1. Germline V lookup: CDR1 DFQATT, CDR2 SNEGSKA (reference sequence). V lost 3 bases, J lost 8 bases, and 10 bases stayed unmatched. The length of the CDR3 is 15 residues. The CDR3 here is CSASLTGTGGMGYTF. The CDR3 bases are TGCAGTGCTAGTTTGACCGGGACAGGGGGCATGGGCTACACCTTC.